This TCR beta chain appears in the sequencing data of a study of PD-L1 blockade in urothelial cancer. The wider study: Atezolizumab at 1,200 mg intravenously every 3 weeks was started by patients in 2014. Per blood sample, T cells had a median of approximately 150,000.

Documented time point: pretreatment peripheral blood. Locally advanced or metastatic urothelial carcinoma was present in patients. Using immunoSEQ multiplex PCR, the repertoire was profiled, and TCRdb retains in-frame clones only, with some absent. The sample holds roughly 90,000 clones, 89% seen once. The CDR3 has 17 residues. Deletions cut 1 base from V and 2 bases from J, with 18 bases between. Germline-derived CDR1 and CDR2 are SGHNT and YYREEE (reference sequence). The V gene is TRBV5-4, the J gene TRBJ2-5; D gene ambiguous. The source of this sequence is a woman of 80 years or more with urothelial cancer. The source material was PBMCs, sampled around atezolizumab (anti-PD-L1) treatment. CDR3 bases: TGTGCCAGCAGCTTGCCGAGCGTTAGCCCTACTCAAGAGACCCAGTACTTC. Its translation: CASSLPSVSPTQETQYF. The complete variable domain, with remaining parts taken from reference TRBV5-4 and TRBJ2-5, reads ETGVTQSPTHLIKTRGQQVTLRCSSQSGHNTVSWYQQALGQGPQFIFQYYREEENGRGNFPPRFSGLQFPNYSSELNVNALELDDSALYLCASSLPSVSPTQETQYFGPGTRLLVL.